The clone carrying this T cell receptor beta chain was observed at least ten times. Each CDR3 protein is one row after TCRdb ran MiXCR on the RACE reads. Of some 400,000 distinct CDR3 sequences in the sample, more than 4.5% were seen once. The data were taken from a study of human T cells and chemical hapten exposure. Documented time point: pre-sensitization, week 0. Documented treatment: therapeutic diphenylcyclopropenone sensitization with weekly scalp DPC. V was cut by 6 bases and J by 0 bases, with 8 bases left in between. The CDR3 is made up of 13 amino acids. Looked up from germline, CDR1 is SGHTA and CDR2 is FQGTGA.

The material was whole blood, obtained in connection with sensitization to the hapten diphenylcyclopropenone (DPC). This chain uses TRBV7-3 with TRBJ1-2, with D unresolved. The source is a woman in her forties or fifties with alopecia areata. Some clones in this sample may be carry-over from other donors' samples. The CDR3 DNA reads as TGTGCCAGCAGTCCGCAGGCTAACTATGGCTACACCTTC. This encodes CASSPQANYGYTF.